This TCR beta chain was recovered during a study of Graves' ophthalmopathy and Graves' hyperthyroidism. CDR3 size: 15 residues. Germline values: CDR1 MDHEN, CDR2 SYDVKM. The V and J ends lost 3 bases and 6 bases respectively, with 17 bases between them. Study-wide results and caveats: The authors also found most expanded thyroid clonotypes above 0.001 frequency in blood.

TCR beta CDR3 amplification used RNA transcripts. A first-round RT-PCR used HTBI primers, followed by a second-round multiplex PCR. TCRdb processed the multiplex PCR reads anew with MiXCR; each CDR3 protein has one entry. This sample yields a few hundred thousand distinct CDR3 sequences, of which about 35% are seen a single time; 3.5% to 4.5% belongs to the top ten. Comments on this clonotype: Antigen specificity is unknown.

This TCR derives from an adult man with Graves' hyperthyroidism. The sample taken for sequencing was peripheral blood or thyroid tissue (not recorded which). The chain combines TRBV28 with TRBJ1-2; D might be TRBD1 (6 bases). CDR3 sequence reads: CASSLGRATGDGYTF. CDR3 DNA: TGTGCCAGCAGTTTGGGAAGGGCGACAGGAGATGGCTACACCTTC.